The sequence of this T cell receptor beta chain was determined in a study of T cells after yellow fever vaccination. This clonotype was found a few times. This CDR3 contains 12 residues. The V end lost 3 bases, the J end lost 7 bases, and 7 bases lay between the germline ends. Germline assignment: CDR1 DFQATT and CDR2 SNEGSKA (reference sequence). TCRdb reanalysed the 5' RACE reads using MiXCR and keeps one entry per CDR3 protein. Among some 340,000 distinct CDR3 sequences, around 11% were seen once, and the ten largest hold about 3.5%. V and J are TRBV20-1 and TRBJ1-6, with D unresolved. The source material was CD4+ T cells sorted from PBMCs, sampled 45 days after the yellow fever booster vaccination. This TCR was recovered from a man aged 18 to 30 who received the YFV17D yellow fever vaccine. CDR3: CSASNRNSPLHF. CDR3 DNA: TGCAGTGCTAGTAACCGCAATTCACCCCTCCACTTT.